This entry describes one TCR beta chain. Its cognate antigen is unknown. This sample was taken from a study of early T cells in non-severe SARS-CoV-2 infection. General study points: There was a bias toward anti-spike CD8 responses in VDJdb matching, which missed private and CD4 specificities.

The protocol attached unique molecular identifiers to individual cDNA molecules. TCRdb re-called the 5' RACE reads with MiXCR, one entry per CDR3 protein. The sample has about 42,000 distinct CDR3 sequences; roughly 7.1% are singletons. Sample: whole blood. The origin of this receptor is an adult who was a healthcare worker with PCR-confirmed SARS-CoV-2 infection or an uninfected control (not recorded which).

The CDR3 DNA is TGTGCCAGCAGCTTAGCGGTTCAGGTCGCCTACAATGAGCAGTTCTTC. Translated, it gives CASSLAVQVAYNEQFF. V gene TRBV7-9 combines with J gene TRBJ2-1; no reliable D call. The V gene's germline CDR1 is SEHNR and CDR2 FQNEAQ (reference sequence). This CDR3 comprises 16 residues. The V gene lost 0 bases and the J gene lost 2 bases, with 11 bases spanning the gap.